This entry features one TCR beta chain sequence. The sample is drawn from a study of cytomegalovirus exposure and HLA in healthy donors. The PCR used 60 Vbeta and 13 Jbeta primers. Measured with immunoSEQ multiplex PCR; TCRdb has only the in-frame clones, and not every one. This sample carries 80,000 to 100,000 clones, 55% to 80% of them seen once, and the ten largest clones take 0.95% to 1.5%. The CDR3 has 15 residues. V was pared by 0 bases and J by 2 bases, with 9 bases between. CDR1 is SGHNT, CDR2 YYREEE, per germline (reference sequence). This chain links TRBV5-4 with TRBJ2-1; D not resolved. The sample was PBMCs. This TCR came from a female donor in good health and CMV-seronegative. CDR3 bases: TGTGCCAGCAGCTTGGACCAGGCCGCCTACAATGAGCAGTTCTTC. It yields the protein CASSLDQAAYNEQFF.